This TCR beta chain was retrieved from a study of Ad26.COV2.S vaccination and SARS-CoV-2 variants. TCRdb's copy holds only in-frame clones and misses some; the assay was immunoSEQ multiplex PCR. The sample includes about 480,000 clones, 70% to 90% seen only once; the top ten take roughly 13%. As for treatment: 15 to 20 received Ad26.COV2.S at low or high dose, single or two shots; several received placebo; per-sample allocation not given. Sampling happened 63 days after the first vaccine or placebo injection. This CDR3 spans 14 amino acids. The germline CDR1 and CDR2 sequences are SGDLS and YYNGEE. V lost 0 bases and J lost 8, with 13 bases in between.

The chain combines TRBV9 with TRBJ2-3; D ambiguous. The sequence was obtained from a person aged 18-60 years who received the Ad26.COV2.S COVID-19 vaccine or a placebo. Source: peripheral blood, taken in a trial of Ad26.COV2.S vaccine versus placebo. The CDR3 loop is CASSVDSEVATQYF. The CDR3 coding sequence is TGTGCCAGCAGCGTAGACAGCGAGGTAGCTACGCAGTATTTT.